What follows is one T cell receptor (beta chain) and its context. One end of the junction varies from germline; a read error may be responsible. The CDR3 has 13 amino acids. Germline V gene lookup returns CDR1 SGHRS and CDR2 YFSETQ. Specified time point: longitudinal time-point 2. Using its own MiXCR run on the 5' RACE reads, TCRdb lists one record per CDR3 protein. This table holds roughly 98,000 distinct CDR3 sequences, about 13% found once. This sample was included in a study of neurological immune-mediated disorders. The TCR comes from a female donor with HTLV-1-associated myelopathy (HAM/TSP). This chain connects TRBV5-1 to TRBJ2-7; TRBD2 might be the D (5 bases). What was sequenced was PBMCs. The CDR3 nucleotides are TGCGCCAGGCCGGAGGTGGAGGCCGACGAGCAGTCCTTC. Protein: CARPEVEADEQSF.